A selection of T cell receptor beta chains follows, all from one sample in a study of blood T cell repertoires in COVID-19. Using immunoSEQ multiplex PCR, the repertoire was profiled, and TCRdb retains in-frame clones only, with some absent. The table shows about 43,000 clones, with roughly 87% occurring only once. Source material: peripheral blood. The source is a woman aged 80 or over with active COVID-19. CDR3s include the opening cysteine and the closing phenylalanine or tryptophan. Each record gives: V gene, J gene, D gene, CDR3 DNA, CDR3 protein. D genes are given only for firm matches.

>TRBV4-3|TRBJ2-2|NA
TGCGCCAGCAGCCAAGCTCCGGGGGAGGCCGGGGAGCTGTTTTTT
CASSQAPGEAGELFF
>TRBV24-1|TRBJ2-2|NA
TGTGCCACCAGTGATACTAGGGCCGGCACCGGGGAGCTGTTTTTT
CATSDTRAGTGELFF
>TRBV5-8|TRBJ2-5|NA
TGTGCCAGCGCGTTGGAGACCCAGTACTTC
CASALETQYF
>TRBV5-8|TRBJ2-3|NA
TGTGCCAGCAGCCAAGAGGGGGTTAGTACAGATACGCAGTATTTT
CASSQEGVSTDTQYF
>TRBV2|TRBJ2-5|TRBD2
TGTGCCAGCAGAGGGTCCAGCGGGGCGGAGACCCAGTACTTC
CASRGSSGAETQYF
>TRBV6-1|TRBJ2-1|TRBD2
TGTGCCAGCAGTGTGCGGGGGTGGAGCTCCTACAATGAGCAGTTCTTC
CASSVRGWSSYNEQFF
>TRBV28|TRBJ1-1|TRBD1
TGTGCCAGCCGGGACAGCCCGGCGAACACTGAAGCTTTCTTT
CASRDSPANTEAFF
>TRBV18|TRBJ2-6|NA
TGTGCCAGCTCACGGATCAGGGAAAGTGGTTCCAACGTCCTGACTTTC
CASSRIRESGSNVLTF
>TRBV5-4|TRBJ2-3|NA
TGTGCCAGCAGCTCCGGCCCCGGGGAGGCAGATACGCAGTATTTT
CASSSGPGEADTQYF
>TRBV5-6|TRBJ1-2|NA
TGTGCCAGCAGCTTGTGGGGCGGCTCGGAGGGCTACACCTTC
CASSLWGGSEGYTF
>TRBV4-2|TRBJ2-2|TRBD2
TGTGCCAGCAGCCAAGATTCGGGACTAGCTTACACCGGGGAGCTGTTTTTT
CASSQDSGLAYTGELFF
>TRBV25-1|TRBJ1-4|TRBD1
TGTGCCAGCAGTCCGACAGGGGTCCTTAATGAAAAACTGTTTTTT
CASSPTGVLNEKLFF
>TRBV28|TRBJ1-4|TRBD1
TGTGCCAGCACCCCTTGGACAGGGAGGAGAGAAAAACTGTTTTTT
CASTPWTGRREKLFF
>TRBV7-6|TRBJ2-2|NA
TGTGCCAGCAGCTTACTCAGGGCTGGCACCGGGGAGCTGTTTTTT
CASSLLRAGTGELFF
>TRBV7-8|TRBJ1-6|NA
TGTGCCAGCAGCCCCAGAACAGGGTTGGGTAATTCACCCCTCCACTTT
CASSPRTGLGNSPLHF
>TRBV30|TRBJ2-1|TRBD2
TGTGCCTGGAGTGTAGGGACTAGCATCAATGAGCAGTTCTTC
CAWSVGTSINEQFF